These T cell receptor beta chains were read from a single sample in a study of beta chain features in type 1 diabetes. The assay was immunoSEQ multiplex PCR, and TCRdb's table has in-frame clones only and misses some. Of over 200,000 clones listed, roughly a tenth are singletons. What was sequenced was naive CD4+ T cells from blood. The receptors come from a young man with type 1 diabetes. CDR3s include the opening cysteine and the closing phenylalanine or tryptophan. Fields, in order: J gene, D gene, V gene, clone size, CDR3 DNA, CDR3 protein. D genes are given only for firm matches. The size of a clone is reported for some rows only, either as once, few or many, or as a class for expanded clones.

J: TRBJ2-7
D: -
V: TRBV2
size: -
DNA: TGTGCCAGCAGTGAGTACAGGGAGTCCTACGAGCAGTACTTC
CDR3: CASSEYRESYEQYF

J: TRBJ2-3
D: -
V: TRBV19
size: few
DNA: TGTGCCAGTAGTGCGTTAACAGATACGCAGTATTTT
CDR3: CASSALTDTQYF

J: TRBJ2-2
D: TRBD2
V: TRBV30
size: -
DNA: TGTGCCTGGCCCTCCACTAGCGGGGGGGCGAAAAAGAACACCGGGGAGCTGTTTTTT
CDR3: CAWPSTSGGAKKNTGELFF

J: TRBJ2-7
D: TRBD2
V: TRBV7-9
size: few
DNA: TGTGCCAGCAGCTCCTTCGGGGGGGACGAGCAGTACTTC
CDR3: CASSSFGGDEQYF

J: TRBJ2-7
D: -
V: TRBV5-4
size: -
DNA: TGTGCCAGCAGCTATTCGACAGGAGCCTCCTACGAGCAGTACTTC
CDR3: CASSYSTGASYEQYF

J: TRBJ2-1
D: -
V: TRBV7-6
size: few
DNA: TGTGCCAGCAGCTTAAGGGCGGGGGCGGCCGATGAGCAGTTCTTC
CDR3: CASSLRAGAADEQFF

J: TRBJ1-5
D: TRBD1
V: TRBV28
size: -
DNA: TGTGCCAGCAGTTTATACGAGGGGGCCAATCAGCCCCAGCATTTT
CDR3: CASSLYEGANQPQHF

J: TRBJ1-4
D: -
V: TRBV7-9
size: few
DNA: TGTGCCAGCAGCGGGCAGGAGGGCACTAATGAAAAACTGTTTTTT
CDR3: CASSGQEGTNEKLFF

J: TRBJ1-4
D: TRBD1
V: TRBV28
size: few
DNA: TGTGCCAGCAGTTCCCCTTCGACAGGGGCCTACGAAAAACTGTTTTTT
CDR3: CASSSPSTGAYEKLFF

J: TRBJ2-5
D: TRBD2
V: TRBV5-1
size: -
DNA: TGCGCCAGCAGCGCGGGGACTACACTAGAAGAGACCCAGTACTTC
CDR3: CASSAGTTLEETQYF

J: TRBJ2-1
D: TRBD1
V: TRBV5-4
size: -
DNA: TGTGCCAGCAGCTTGGGACAGGGTTACAATGAGCAGTTCTTC
CDR3: CASSLGQGYNEQFF

J: TRBJ2-5
D: -
V: TRBV7-2
size: -
DNA: TGTGCCAGCAGCTTAGGGACAGTAGTTTCAGAGACCCAGTACTTC
CDR3: CASSLGTVVSETQYF

J: TRBJ2-1
D: -
V: TRBV4-1
size: few
DNA: TGCGCCAGCAGCCAAGGGAGTAGCTGGAATGAGCAGTTCTTC
CDR3: CASSQGSSWNEQFF

J: TRBJ2-7
D: -
V: TRBV2
size: -
DNA: TGTGCCAGCAGGATGACGGGTCCCGAGCAGTACTTC
CDR3: CASRMTGPEQYF

J: TRBJ1-5
D: -
V: TRBV30
size: -
DNA: TGTGCCTGGAGTGTTCGGCGTACGGGACACAGCAATCAGCCCCAGCATTTT
CDR3: CAWSVRRTGHSNQPQHF

J: TRBJ1-6
D: -
V: TRBV5-4
size: few
DNA: TGTGCCAGCAGCTTGGGTCGGGACACCGATCCTGATGCCCTCCACTTT
CDR3: CASSLGRDTDPDALHF

J: TRBJ2-3
D: -
V: TRBV7-9
size: few
DNA: TGTGCCAGCAGCTTAAGTAGCAGCACAGATACGCAGTATTTT
CDR3: CASSLSSSTDTQYF

J: TRBJ2-1
D: -
V: TRBV6-1
size: few
DNA: TGTGCCAGCAGTGAAGACAAAAGCTCCTACAATGAGCAGTTCTTC
CDR3: CASSEDKSSYNEQFF

J: TRBJ2-7
D: TRBD1
V: TRBV19
size: -
DNA: TGTGCCAGTAGCCGGGACAGGGGCTCCTACGAGCAGTACTTC
CDR3: CASSRDRGSYEQYF

J: TRBJ2-1
D: -
V: TRBV6-1
size: few
DNA: TGTGCCAGCAGTGAAGGGCCCCGCAGTGAGCAGTTCTTC
CDR3: CASSEGPRSEQFF

J: TRBJ1-5
D: -
V: TRBV6-1
size: -
DNA: TGTGCCAGCAACGTGAGGGGCAATCAGCCCCAGCATTTT
CDR3: CASNVRGNQPQHF

J: TRBJ2-7
D: -
V: TRBV6-6
size: -
DNA: TGTGCCAGCAGTCCCCGGGACTCGAGCTCCGAGCAGTACTTC
CDR3: CASSPRDSSSEQYF

J: TRBJ2-7
D: -
V: TRBV11-2
size: -
DNA: TGTGCCAGCAGCTTAGATTGGGGCGGCCACGAGCAGTACTTC
CDR3: CASSLDWGGHEQYF

J: TRBJ1-5
D: -
V: TRBV15
size: few
DNA: TGTGCCACTATGAGGGGGAATAGCAATCAGCCCCAGCATTTT
CDR3: CATMRGNSNQPQHF

J: TRBJ2-3
D: TRBD2
V: TRBV10-3
size: -
DNA: TGTGCCACCAAAGTCACGGGGGGTAAAGATACGCAGTATTTT
CDR3: CATKVTGGKDTQYF

J: TRBJ1-5
D: -
V: TRBV2
size: -
DNA: TGTGCCAGCAGTGACAGTCAGCCCCAGCATTTT
CDR3: CASSDSQPQHF

J: TRBJ1-4
D: -
V: TRBV4-3
size: -
DNA: TGCGCCAGCAGCCCTAGAGGAGTAGCTAATGAAAAACTGTTTTTT
CDR3: CASSPRGVANEKLFF

J: TRBJ2-1
D: TRBD1
V: TRBV4-3
size: -
DNA: TGCGCCAGCAGCCGAGAGGTGGGACAGGGCATGTTCTTC
CDR3: CASSREVGQGMFF